This TCR beta chain was recorded in a study of blood T cell repertoires in COVID-19 (dated by TCRdb to about 2020). Notes on the research overall: Collaborator samples came from the United States, Italy and Spain and covered acute and convalescent phases of COVID-19. The prospective study material was composed of cDNA or gDNA derived from T cells, B-cell-depleted T cells, or PBMCs. Subjects who had been exposed to COVID-19, were actively infected with it, or had recovered from it provided the deeply sampled blood TCRbeta repertoires that made up the dataset. The repertoires were released in a freely available public database intended as a resource for research on the immune response to SARS-CoV-2. The samples were drawn from two sources: the first 160 participants of the ongoing ImmuneRACE study, and 1,000 to 1,500 subjects contributed by 6 global collaborators. Sample metadata almost always included a de-identified subject ID, COVID-19 status, age in years and sex. HLA class I and class II types, where available, came from metadata supplied by the sample provider rather than from assay-based typing.

The immunoSEQ Assay, a bias-controlled multiplex PCR, was used to amplify TCRbeta CDR3 regions from genomic DNA. Per the original workflow: Within the assay, amplification of reference gene primers was used to estimate how many nucleated cells each sample contained. To quantify the absolute abundance of each unique TCRbeta CDR3 rearrangement, sequence reads were collapsed and filtered. For each sample, productive Simpson clonality was calculated as the square root of Simpson's diversity index across productive rearrangements. What TCRdb holds here is the immuneACCESS table cut down to in-frame rearrangements. Part of the clones is not present; checked against another copy, under half of the missing clones reflect an unresolved V gene, and the others are unexplained. V, J and clone size were drawn from that table, and D and trimming were deduced from the DNA. This sample has around 300,000 clones in its table, and around 90% of those were observed once. Over 6% of the sample lies in the top ten.

What the study reported, not specific to this receptor: Clinical and demographic metadata were provided uncurated, with the amount varying by source and participant.

Participants in the prospective study were aged about 18 to 95 years, lived in under 30 United States geographic areas, and enrolled through a virtual design. In the prospective study, cohorts were assigned on the basis of participant-reported clinical history obtained from a screening survey and a study questionnaire. Recovered participants in ImmuneRACE Cohort 3 were defined as having two consecutive negative NP/OP PCR tests, clearance from a healthcare professional, or resolution of symptoms. Each participant in the prospective study had whole blood, serum and a nasopharyngeal or oropharyngeal swab collected by mobile phlebotomists. Over a 2-month period, participants in the prospective study had the option of providing additional blood draws and questionnaires. Before DNA extraction, prospective study blood samples were shipped either frozen or at room temperature. Including the terminal cysteine and phenylalanine, the CDR3 comprises 17 residues. Left in the record is the CDR3 DNA by itself, 51 bases read in frame from the first base. From V the trimming removes 5 bases and from J it removes 4 bases, while the gene matches leave 8 bases of the junction unaccounted for. According to the germline V gene (reference sequence), CDR1 reads MNHNY and CDR2 reads SVGAGI.

As concerns this clone: Its antigen is currently not known. It has no much larger one-base neighbor in the sample; base qualities were not kept.

The source of this sequence is a woman in her 40s who had recovered from COVID-19. Sequenced material: PBMCs or T cells enriched from blood (not recorded which). Recombination joined TRBV6-6 with TRBJ2-3, with 14 bases in between that match TRBD2. In nucleotide form, the sequence is TGTGCCAGCAGTCTCCCTGGGACTAGCGGGAGTGCAGATACGCAGTATTTT. Its translation reads: CASSLPGTSGSADTQYF.